Presented here are 18 T cell receptor beta chains from one specimen sequenced in a study of cytomegalovirus exposure and HLA in healthy donors. PCR was performed using 60 Vbeta and 13 Jbeta primers. Produced via immunoSEQ multiplex PCR; TCRdb's table is partial and in-frame only. The table shows 100,000 or so clones, with around 81% occurring only once. Sequencing was performed on PBMCs. These TCRs come from a man between 18 and 35 years old in good health and CMV-seronegative.

The chain has TRBV7-6 and TRBJ2-5; 10 bases line up with TRBD1. After removal of 5 bases from V and 5 bases from J, the junction contained 11 bases not matched to a gene. This CDR3 spans 16 amino acids. Germline V gives CDR1 SGHVS, CDR2 FNYEAQ. This chain's CDR3 is CASSPPGQGRWETQYF. The CDR3 DNA sequence: TGTGCCAGCAGCCCCCCGGGACAGGGGAGGTGGGAGACCCAGTACTTC.

The gene calls are TRBV5-1 and TRBJ2-1; 7 bases line up with TRBD2. CDR3 length: 15 amino acids. Trimming at V came to 4 bases and at J to 6 bases, leaving 10 bases not matched to a gene. Germline CDR1 reads SGHRS; CDR2 reads YFSETQ. The CDR3 sequence is CASSGGGWGINEQFF. The DNA for the CDR3 is TGCGCCAGCAGCGGGGGGGGATGGGGTATCAATGAGCAGTTCTTC.

CDR3 region: CASSLQMSYNEQFF. CDR3 sequence (DNA): TGTGCCAGCAGCCTCCAGATGTCCTACAATGAGCAGTTCTTC. The J gene is TRBJ2-1, the V gene TRBV9, with no clear D. In germline, CDR1 is SGDLS, CDR2 YYNGEE. This CDR3 contains 14 residues. V lost 4 bases, J lost 1 base, and 9 bases lay in between.

This chain connects TRBV6-5 to TRBJ2-3, with D possibly matching TRBD1 (5 bases). The CDR3 is 15 residues long. In germline, CDR1 is MNHEY, CDR2 SVGAGI. Trimming stripped 3 bases from V and 4 bases from J, with 14 bases between. The CDR3 protein is CASSYVRGRSDTQYF. The CDR3 DNA reads as TGTGCCAGCAGTTATGTAAGGGGCCGTTCAGATACGCAGTATTTT.

V gene TRBV10-3 combines with J gene TRBJ2-5, with a weak D call TRBD2 (5 bases). Germline V lookup: CDR1 ENHRY, CDR2 SYGVKD. The CDR3 sequence is 14 residues long. Trimming pared 11 bases from V and 5 bases from J, leaving 21 bases between. CDR3 sequence (DNA): TGTGCCTCTAGCTCTGCCGGGGTTCGGGAGACCCAGTACTTC. Its protein product is CASSSAGVRETQYF.

The sample holds one count of this clone. The CDR3 does not end in the conserved phenylalanine or tryptophan, so this is likely a read error. The rearrangement joins TRBV19 to TRBJ1-1; a weak D match, TRBD1 (6 bases). The germline CDR1 and CDR2 sequences are LNHDA and SQIVND (reference sequence). Trimming pared 4 bases from V and 8 bases from J, leaving 14 bases between. The length of the CDR3 is 13 residues. This CDR3 is CASSTWTEPEAFL. The CDR3 nucleotides read TGTGCCAGTAGTACATGGACAGAACCCGAAGCTTTCCTT.

The chain employs TRBV9 and TRBJ1-1; TRBD1 matches 9 bases. The germline V gene encodes CDR1 SGDLS and CDR2 YYNGEE. The CDR3 loop spans 14 amino acids. V shed 4 bases, J shed 4 bases, and the junction held 5 bases outside the gene matches. The CDR3 loop is CASSLDRGSTEAFF. The CDR3, as DNA: TGTGCCAGCAGCTTGGACAGGGGCAGCACTGAAGCTTTCTTT. The complete variable domain, with remaining parts taken from reference TRBV9 and TRBJ1-1, reads DSGVTQTPKHLITATGQRVTLRCSPRSGDLSVYWYQQSLDQGLQFLIQYYNGEERAKGNILERFSAQQFPDLHSELNLSSLELGDSALYFCASSLDRGSTEAFFGQGTRLTVV.

In this sample, this clone turned up once. The genes are TRBV11-2 and TRBJ2-7, with 10 nucleotides matching TRBD1. The CDR3 consists of 14 residues. V lost 5 bases and J lost 9; bases outside the gene matches: 10. Germline assignment: CDR1 SGHAT and CDR2 FQNNGV. This CDR3 reads CASSPDRGSLGQYF. The CDR3 region has the DNA TGTGCCAGCAGCCCGGACAGGGGGTCCTTAGGGCAGTACTTC.

This chain uses TRBV7-9 with TRBJ1-1; D not resolved. There are 13 residues in the CDR3. Germline V gene data show CDR1 as SEHNR and CDR2 as FQNEAQ (reference sequence). V was cut by 5 bases and J by 1 base, with 8 bases left in between. The CDR3 sequence is CASSRRQNTEAFF. The CDR3, as DNA: TGTGCCAGCAGCCGCCGACAGAACACTGAAGCTTTCTTT.

CDR3 nucleotides: TGTGCCAGCAGCTTTCTGACAGGGGCCGGGAACACTGAAGCTTTCTTT. Translating it yields CASSFLTGAGNTEAFF. V and J are TRBV11-2 and TRBJ1-1, with 8 bases matching TRBD1. The V gene end was trimmed by 3 bases and the J gene end by 1 base; junction bases not matched to a gene: 7. CDR1 and CDR2 from the germline V gene are SGHAT and FQNNGV. The CDR3 runs 16 residues.

Points on this clone: Compared with germline, one end of the junction differs, possibly owing to a read error. The J gene is TRBJ1-2, the V gene TRBV7-9; 7 bases are a match to TRBD1. Germline assignment: CDR1 SEHNR and CDR2 FQNEAQ (reference sequence). This CDR3 is built from 13 residues. CDR3 sequence: CSSSLGGPYGYTF. CDR3 DNA: TGTTCCAGCAGCTTAGGGGGCCCCTATGGCTACACCTTC.

This clone has a handful of counts. The chain uses TRBV6-4 and TRBJ2-2; D ambiguous. Trimming took 3 bases from V and 5 from J, leaving 7 bases between them. This CDR3 has 13 residues. The germline gives CDR1 MRHNA, CDR2 SNTAGT. The CDR3 DNA reads as TGTGCCAGCAGTGATACAGAAACCGGGGAGCTGTTTTTT. It codes for CASSDTETGELFF.

DNA for the CDR3: TGTGCCAGCACAGGACAGGTGAACACCGGGGAGCTGTTTTTT. Translated, it gives CASTGQVNTGELFF. The chain recombines TRBV5-4 with TRBJ2-2; 7 bases match TRBD1. V lost 6 bases and J lost 1; bases outside the gene matches: 3. CDR1 is SGHNT, CDR2 YYREEE, per germline (reference sequence). This CDR3 comprises 14 residues.

This chain connects TRBV19 to TRBJ2-2; D uncertain. Germline V lookup: CDR1 LNHDA, CDR2 SQIVND (reference sequence). This CDR3 contains 13 residues. The V end lost 3 bases, the J end lost 3 bases, and 5 bases lay between the germline ends. The CDR3 coding sequence is TGTGCCAGTAGTATTCAGGACACCGGGGAGCTGTTTTTT. This gives the protein CASSIQDTGELFF.

This chain links TRBV6-1 with TRBJ2-7; 7 positions agree with TRBD2. Germline CDR1 MNHNS, CDR2 SASEGT. V lost 6 bases, J lost 2 bases, and 10 bases stayed unmatched. The CDR3 has 15 residues. CDR3 nucleotide sequence: TGTGCCAGCAGACCATTGGGAGGGTCGACCTACGAGCAGTACTTC. Protein product: CASRPLGGSTYEQYF.

A single count supports this clone. The chain is built from TRBV18 and TRBJ2-1, with TRBD1 matching 8 bases. Germline loops: CDR1 KGHSH, CDR2 LQKENI. CDR3 size: 16 residues. V lost 6 bases and J lost 4; bases outside the gene matches: 11. Here the CDR3 DNA reads TGTGCCAGCTCTCCCTTTCGCGGACAGGGTTACAATGAGCAGTTCTTC. It specifies CASSPFRGQGYNEQFF.

The chain combines TRBV6-6 with TRBJ1-1; no reliable D call. Trimming pared 7 bases from V and 0 bases from J, leaving 15 bases between. This CDR3 is 15 amino acids long. The germline CDR1 and CDR2 sequences are MNHNY and SVGAGI (reference sequence). The CDR3 DNA follows: TGTGCCAGCACTGCGACGGCGGGTTTGAACACTGAAGCTTTCTTT. Protein: CASTATAGLNTEAFF.

The chain uses TRBV7-8 and TRBJ1-3; possibly TRBD1 for D (5 bases). The CDR3 loop spans 15 amino acids. V lost 5 bases, J lost 1 base, and 12 bases lay in between. CDR1 is SGHVS and CDR2 is FQNEAQ in the germline V gene. The CDR3 DNA sequence: TGTGCCAGCAGCCGAGCAGGGATTTCTGGAAACACCATATATTTT. It translates to CASSRAGISGNTIYF.